The following is a T cell receptor beta chain sequence with its context. The protocol was immunoSEQ multiplex PCR, while the TCRdb copy is restricted to in-frame clones and leaves out a portion. The sample shows more than 25,000 clones, about 91% of them seen only once. The germline CDR1 and CDR2 sequences are MNHNS and SASEGT. The length of the CDR3 is 15 residues. Germline trimming cut 2 bases from V and 6 bases from J; bases unmatched to any gene: 8. This record belongs to a study of T cell changes during pregnancy in multiple sclerosis. Sequencing used peripheral blood, obtained in the first trimester of pregnancy. This chain connects TRBV6-1 to TRBJ2-3; 7 bases match TRBD2. This sequence originates from a female donor in good health, enrolled as a control in a pregnancy study. This chain's CDR3 is CASSETGGWPDTQYF. Written as DNA, the CDR3 is TGTGCCAGCAGTGAAACCGGGGGGTGGCCGGATACGCAGTATTTT.